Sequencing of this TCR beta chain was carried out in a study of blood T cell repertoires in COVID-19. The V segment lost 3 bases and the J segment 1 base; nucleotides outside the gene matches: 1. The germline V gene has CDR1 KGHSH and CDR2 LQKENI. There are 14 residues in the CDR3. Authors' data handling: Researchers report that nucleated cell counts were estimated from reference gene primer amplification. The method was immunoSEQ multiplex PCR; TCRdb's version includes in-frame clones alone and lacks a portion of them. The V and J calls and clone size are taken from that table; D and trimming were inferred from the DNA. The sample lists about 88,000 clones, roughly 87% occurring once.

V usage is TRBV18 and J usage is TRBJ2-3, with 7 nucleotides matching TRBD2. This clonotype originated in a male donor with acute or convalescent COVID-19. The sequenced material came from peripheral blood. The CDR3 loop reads CASSPGGGTDTQYF. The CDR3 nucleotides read TGTGCCAGCTCACCGGGAGGGGGCACAGATACGCAGTATTTT.